This is a list of T cell receptor beta chains from one sample in a study of cytomegalovirus exposure and HLA in healthy donors. The data were produced by immunoSEQ multiplex PCR, yet TCRdb's version contains in-frame clones alone and is incomplete. The sample lists about 150,000 clones, 73% occurring once. Material: PBMCs. Every receptor here comes from a woman younger than 30 in good health and CMV-seronegative. CDR3s include the opening cysteine and the closing phenylalanine or tryptophan. The D gene is left open where the match is weak. Only some rows state a clone size, as once, few, many or a class for expanded clones.

J gene,D gene,V gene,clone size,CDR3 protein,CDR3 DNA
TRBJ1-3,.,TRBV4-2,.,CASSQAPISGNTIYF,TGTGCCAGCAGCCAAGCCCCCATCTCTGGAAACACCATATATTTT
TRBJ1-2,TRBD1,TRBV28,.,CASSSGTANYGYTF,TGTGCCAGCAGTTCCGGGACAGCTAACTATGGCTACACCTTC
TRBJ2-3,TRBD1,TRBV4-3,.,CASSQDPGQGTDTQYF,TGCGCCAGCAGCCAAGATCCGGGACAGGGGACAGATACGCAGTATTTT
TRBJ2-7,.,TRBV5-6,.,CASSLSGPSYEQYF,TGTGCCAGCAGCTTGAGCGGGCCTTCCTACGAGCAGTACTTC
TRBJ1-4,TRBD1,TRBV6-6,.,CASSPDRGHNEKLFF,TGTGCCAGCAGCCCCGACAGGGGGCACAATGAAAAACTGTTTTTT
TRBJ2-2,TRBD2,TRBV5-1,once,CASSLARTSGRIGNTGELFF,TGCGCCAGCAGCTTGGCCAGGACTAGCGGGAGGATAGGGAACACCGGGGAGCTGTTTTTT
TRBJ1-3,TRBD1,TRBV9,once,CASSEYRGTGGNTIYF,TGTGCCAGCAGCGAATACAGGGGGACTGGTGGAAACACCATATATTTT
TRBJ1-1,.,TRBV5-1,.,CASSSPRPAAIEAFF,TGCGCCAGCAGCTCCCCCCGCCCCGCAGCGATTGAAGCTTTCTTT
TRBJ1-3,TRBD1,TRBV7-2,few,CASSLAKGASGNTIYF,TGTGCCAGCAGCTTAGCGAAGGGGGCGTCGGGAAACACCATATATTTT
TRBJ2-1,.,TRBV18,.,CASSPSTNEQFF,TGTGCCAGCTCACCTAGTACTAATGAGCAGTTCTTC
TRBJ2-7,.,TRBV9,.,CASSVGPSAYEQYF,TGTGCCAGCAGCGTAGGCCCCTCAGCCTACGAGCAGTACTTC
TRBJ1-1,TRBD1,TRBV4-2,.,CASSQDRDRDTEAFF,TGTGCCAGCAGCCAAGATAGGGACAGGGACACTGAAGCTTTCTTT
TRBJ2-2,TRBD1,TRBV19,.,CASRKRDRELYTGELFF,TGTGCCAGTAGGAAACGGGACAGGGAACTCTACACCGGGGAGCTGTTTTTT
TRBJ2-2,.,TRBV10-3,few,CAINRGNTGELFF,TGTGCCATCAATCGTGGCAACACCGGGGAGCTGTTTTTT
TRBJ2-1,TRBD1,TRBV12-5,once,CASGPFRQGSYNEQFF,TGTGCTAGTGGTCCCTTTCGACAGGGATCCTACAATGAGCAGTTCTTC
TRBJ2-5,.,TRBV5-1,.,CASSFSSQETQYF,TGCGCCAGCAGTTTTTCTTCTCAAGAGACCCAGTACTTC
TRBJ1-2,TRBD1,TRBV7-8,.,CASSLGGTGTNGYTF,TGTGCCAGCAGCTTAGGAGGGACAGGGACTAATGGCTACACCTTC
TRBJ1-2,TRBD1,TRBV11-2,once,CASSPGTDYGYTF,TGTGCCAGCAGCCCGGGGACAGACTATGGCTACACCTTC
TRBJ2-5,.,TRBV12-5,.,CASGTRLQETQYF,TGTGCTAGTGGCACACGCCTGCAAGAGACCCAGTACTTC
TRBJ1-1,.,TRBV7-3,.,CASSLSGGARTEAFF,TGTGCCAGCAGCTTAAGCGGAGGGGCAAGAACTGAAGCTTTCTTT
TRBJ1-1,TRBD1,TRBV11-3,.,CASSLGQGNTEAFF,TGTGCCAGCAGCCTAGGACAGGGAAACACTGAAGCTTTCTTT
TRBJ1-3,TRBD1,TRBV6-6,.,CASRQGQAGNTIYF,TGTGCCAGCAGGCAGGGACAGGCAGGAAACACCATATATTTT
TRBJ2-1,TRBD2,TRBV19,.,CASSRGAGTGGYNEQFF,TGTGCCAGTAGCCGGGGTGCGGGAACGGGGGGGTACAATGAGCAGTTCTTC
TRBJ1-2,TRBD1,TRBV5-1,.,CASSLAGSGGGYTF,TGCGCCAGCAGCTTGGCCGGGTCAGGGGGCGGCTACACCTTC
TRBJ2-1,.,TRBV6-5,.,CATHPGQLYNEQFF,TGTGCCACTCATCCCGGACAGCTCTACAATGAGCAGTTCTTC
TRBJ2-5,TRBD1,TRBV7-3,.,CASSLNTGGGETQYF,TGTGCCAGCAGCTTAAATACAGGGGGCGGGGAGACCCAGTACTTC
TRBJ1-1,.,TRBV4-1,few,CASSHAREAFF,TGCGCCAGCAGCCATGCCAGGGAAGCTTTCTTT
TRBJ2-7,TRBD1,TRBV28,once,CASRGDRGILYEQYF,TGTGCCAGCAGGGGGGACAGGGGTATACTATACGAGCAGTACTTC
TRBJ1-1,.,TRBV6-5,.,CASSRWAQGTEAFF,TGTGCCAGCAGCAGATGGGCCCAGGGGACTGAAGCTTTCTTT
TRBJ1-6,.,TRBV4-3,.,CASSQYLQAGNSPLHF,TGCGCCAGCAGCCAGTACCTTCAGGCGGGTAATTCACCCCTCCACTTT
TRBJ2-3,TRBD2,TRBV7-9,.,CASSQTSGGLASTDTQYF,TGTGCCAGCAGCCAGACTAGCGGGGGCCTCGCTAGCACAGATACGCAGTATTTT
TRBJ2-5,TRBD1,TRBV5-1,.,CASSLGTGGETQYF,TGCGCCAGCAGCTTGGGGACAGGAGGAGAGACCCAGTACTTC
TRBJ1-6,.,TRBV11-1,.,CASSLVRDGTLHF,TGTGCCAGCAGCTTAGTCCGGGATGGGACCCTCCACTTT
TRBJ1-1,TRBD1,TRBV13,.,CASSYQGDPNTEAFF,TGTGCCAGCAGCTACCAGGGGGACCCGAACACTGAAGCTTTCTTT
TRBJ2-1,TRBD1,TRBV7-9,few,CASSSRTGQYNEQFF,TGTGCCAGCAGCTCCAGGACGGGACAGTACAATGAGCAGTTCTTC
TRBJ2-1,.,TRBV6-5,few,CASSGVRGNNEQFF,TGTGCCAGCAGCGGGGTAAGGGGGAACAATGAGCAGTTCTTC
TRBJ1-5,TRBD1,TRBV27,.,CASKGQGATYSNQPQHF,TGTGCCAGCAAGGGACAGGGGGCCACCTATAGCAATCAGCCCCAGCATTTT
TRBJ2-1,TRBD2,TRBV27,once,CASSRSGISYNEQFF,TGTGCCAGCAGCCGTAGCGGGATCTCCTACAATGAGCAGTTCTTC
TRBJ1-4,.,TRBV4-1,.,CASSQLFWSPTNEKLFF,TGCGCCAGCAGCCAACTTTTCTGGAGCCCAACTAATGAAAAACTGTTTTTT
TRBJ2-3,TRBD2,TRBV4-3,.,CASSQDSAQRGPTDTQYF,TGCGCCAGCAGCCAAGATAGCGCCCAGCGGGGGCCCACAGATACGCAGTATTTT
TRBJ1-1,TRBD1,TRBV27,.,CASSLRGQGWKSVTEAFF,TGTGCCAGCAGTCTCCGGGGACAGGGATGGAAGTCGGTCACTGAAGCTTTCTTT
TRBJ2-1,TRBD2,TRBV5-6,.,CASSLARGGSIYEQFF,TGTGCCAGCAGCTTGGCCCGGGGCGGGAGTATCTATGAGCAGTTCTTC
TRBJ1-2,TRBD1,TRBV6-1,.,CASSALGTGNYGYTF,TGTGCCAGCAGTGCTCTCGGGACAGGGAACTATGGCTACACCTTC
TRBJ1-1,TRBD1,TRBV28,.,CASSTYRGSMNTEAFF,TGTGCCAGCAGTACCTACAGGGGGAGTATGAACACTGAAGCTTTCTTT
TRBJ2-5,TRBD2,TRBV27,.,CASRRREGWETQYF,TGTGCCAGCAGACGGCGGGAGGGTTGGGAGACCCAGTACTTC
TRBJ2-3,TRBD2,TRBV7-6,few,CASSFLAGGLANRTQYF,TGTGCCAGCAGCTTCCTAGCGGGGGGGTTGGCGAACCGTACGCAGTATTTT
TRBJ2-2,TRBD1,TRBV27,.,CASRLTGFANTGELFF,TGTGCCAGCAGGTTGACAGGGTTCGCGAACACCGGGGAGCTGTTTTTT
TRBJ1-1,.,TRBV2,.,CASSARGARTEAFF,TGTGCCAGCAGTGCACGGGGTGCGAGGACTGAAGCTTTCTTT
TRBJ2-1,TRBD1,TRBV12-5,.,CARGSRGPMDEQFF,TGTGCTAGGGGAAGTAGGGGGCCTATGGATGAGCAGTTCTTC
TRBJ2-1,TRBD2,TRBV27,.,CASSPLAGGLNEQFF,TGTGCCAGCAGTCCCTTAGCGGGGGGGCTCAATGAGCAGTTCTTC
TRBJ2-3,TRBD2,TRBV7-9,.,CASSFSGRTDTQYF,TGTGCCAGCAGCTTTAGCGGGAGGACAGATACGCAGTATTTT
TRBJ2-4,.,TRBV7-2,.,CASSPDKKNIQYF,TGTGCCAGCAGCCCTGACAAGAAAAACATTCAGTACTTC
TRBJ1-2,.,TRBV19,.,CASSIYINYGYTF,TGTGCCAGTAGTATATACATCAACTATGGCTACACCTTC
TRBJ2-1,TRBD2,TRBV19,.,CASSTSGVGQFF,TGTGCCAGTAGTACTAGCGGAGTCGGGCAGTTCTTC
TRBJ1-2,.,TRBV5-6,once,CASSLARQPHYGYTF,TGTGCCAGCAGCTTGGCGCGACAGCCACATTATGGCTACACCTTC